The clone carrying this T cell receptor (beta chain) was seen at least ten times. Its antigen remains unidentified. Purified naive CD4+ T cells were depleted of CD25+ Tregs. Full-length variable regions came from constant-region reverse primers plus semi-nested Nested Universal Primer A PCR. TCRdb passed the 5' RACE reads through MiXCR, listing each CDR3 protein once. This sample yields about 34,000 distinct CDR3 sequences, of which 26% are seen a single time; approximately 3.7% belongs to the top ten. Findings and limits, study-wide: In terms of TCR gene usage, tumor memory CD4+ T cells clustered together with blood and lymph node memory CD4+ cells, as well as with lymph node naive CD4+ cells. Tumor-infiltrating Treg TCR alpha and beta sequences overlapped most with tumor naive CD4+ T cells, then blood naive.

Sequenced input: naive CD4+ T cells sorted from a lymph node. Subset indicated: naive CD4+ T cells, CD4+CD45RA+CD25-. The sequence was collected from a female donor with breast cancer.

In DNA form, the CDR3 reads TGCAGTGCCGAGGGAAGTTTAAATGAGCAGTTCTTC. As protein: CSAEGSLNEQFF. This rearrangement joins TRBV20-1 to TRBJ2-1, with D possibly TRBD2 on 5 matching bases. V was trimmed by 6 bases and J by 7 bases, leaving 13 bases between them. Germline CDR1 and CDR2: DFQATT and SNEGSKA (reference sequence). The CDR3 extends over 12 amino acids.